This entry describes one T cell receptor beta chain. The CDR3 length is 16 residues. Trimming at V came to 5 bases and at J to 2 bases, leaving 5 bases not matched to a gene. Germline lookup yields CDR1 MNHEY and CDR2 SMNVEV (reference sequence). Profiling relied on immunoSEQ multiplex PCR, and the TCRdb table lists in-frame clones only, not all of them. The repertoire holds about 280,000 clones, around 92% seen once, with 11% in the top ten. This record belongs to a study of blood T cell repertoires in COVID-19. Background on the study: Both acute and convalescent COVID-19 samples were obtained from the United States, Italy and Spain.

The source of this sequence is a woman in her twenties or thirties with COVID-19, enrolled during active disease. V gene TRBV27 combines with J gene TRBJ1-6; 8 bases match TRBD1. The sequenced sample was peripheral blood. CDR3 bases: TGTGCCAGCAGTCCATCACAGGGGGCCTATAATTCACCCCTCCACTTT. This gives the protein CASSPSQGAYNSPLHF.